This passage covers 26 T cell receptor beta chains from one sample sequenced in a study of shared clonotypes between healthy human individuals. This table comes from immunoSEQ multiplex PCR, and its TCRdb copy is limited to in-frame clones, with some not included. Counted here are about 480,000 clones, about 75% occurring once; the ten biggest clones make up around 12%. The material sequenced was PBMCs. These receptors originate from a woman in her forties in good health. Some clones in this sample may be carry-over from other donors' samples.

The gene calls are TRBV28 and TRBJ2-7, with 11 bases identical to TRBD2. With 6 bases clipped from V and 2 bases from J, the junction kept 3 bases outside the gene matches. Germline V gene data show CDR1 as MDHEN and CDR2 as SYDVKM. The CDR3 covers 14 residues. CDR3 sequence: CASRLAGETYEQYF. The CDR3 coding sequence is TGTGCCAGCAGACTAGCGGGAGAGACCTACGAGCAGTACTTC. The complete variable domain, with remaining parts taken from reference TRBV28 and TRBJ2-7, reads DVKVTQSSRYLVKRTGEKVFLECVQDMDHENMFWYRQDPGLGLRLIYFSYDVKMKEKGDIPEGYSVSREKKERFSLILESASTNQTSMYLCASRLAGETYEQYFGPGTRLTVT.

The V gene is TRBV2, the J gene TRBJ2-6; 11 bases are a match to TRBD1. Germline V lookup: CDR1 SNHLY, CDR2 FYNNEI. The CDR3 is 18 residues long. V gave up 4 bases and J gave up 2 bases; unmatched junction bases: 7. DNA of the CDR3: TGTGCCAGCAGTGGACGGGACAGGGGGTTTACTGGGGCCAACGTCCTGACTTTC. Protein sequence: CASSGRDRGFTGANVLTF.

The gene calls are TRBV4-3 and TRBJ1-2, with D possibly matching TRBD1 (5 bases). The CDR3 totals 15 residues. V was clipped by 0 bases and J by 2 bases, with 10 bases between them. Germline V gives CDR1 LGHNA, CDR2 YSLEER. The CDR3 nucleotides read TGCGCCAGCAGCCAAGATGTCCAGGGAAACTATGGCTACACCTTC. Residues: CASSQDVQGNYGYTF.

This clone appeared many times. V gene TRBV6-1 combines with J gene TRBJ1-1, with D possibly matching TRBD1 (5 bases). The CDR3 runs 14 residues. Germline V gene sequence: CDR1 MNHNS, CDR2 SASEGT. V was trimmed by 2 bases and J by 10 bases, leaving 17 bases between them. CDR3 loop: CASSERGSTLGAFF. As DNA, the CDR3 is TGTGCCAGCAGTGAAAGGGGCTCGACCCTGGGAGCTTTCTTT.

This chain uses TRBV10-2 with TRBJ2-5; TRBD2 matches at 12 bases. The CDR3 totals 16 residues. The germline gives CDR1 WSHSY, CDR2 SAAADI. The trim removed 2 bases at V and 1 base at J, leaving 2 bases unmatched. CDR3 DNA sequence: TGCGCCAGCAGTGAGGGACTAGCGGGGCCCCAAGAGACCCAGTACTTC. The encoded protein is CASSEGLAGPQETQYF.

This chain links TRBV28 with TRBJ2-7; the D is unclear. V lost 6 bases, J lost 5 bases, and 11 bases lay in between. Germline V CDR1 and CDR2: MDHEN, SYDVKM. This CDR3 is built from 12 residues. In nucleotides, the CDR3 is TGTGCCAGCAGAACCCCACTCGACGAGCAGTACTTC. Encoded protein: CASRTPLDEQYF. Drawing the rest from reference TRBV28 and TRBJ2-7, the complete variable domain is DVKVTQSSRYLVKRTGEKVFLECVQDMDHENMFWYRQDPGLGLRLIYFSYDVKMKEKGDIPEGYSVSREKKERFSLILESASTNQTSMYLCASRTPLDEQYFGPGTRLTVT.

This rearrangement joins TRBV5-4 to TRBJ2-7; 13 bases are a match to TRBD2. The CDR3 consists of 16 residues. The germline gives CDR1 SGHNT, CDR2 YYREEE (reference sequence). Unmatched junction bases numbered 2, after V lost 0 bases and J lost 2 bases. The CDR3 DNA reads TGTGCCAGCAGCTTGGCCGGGACTAGCGGGACCTACGAGCAGTACTTC. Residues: CASSLAGTSGTYEQYF.

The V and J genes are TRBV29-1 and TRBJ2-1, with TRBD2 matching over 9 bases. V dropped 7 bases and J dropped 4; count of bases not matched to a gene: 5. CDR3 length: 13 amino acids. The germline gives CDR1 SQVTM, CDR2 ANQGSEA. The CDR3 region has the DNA TGCAGCGCGGGTACTAGCGGGTACAATGAGCAGTTCTTC. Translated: CSAGTSGYNEQFF.

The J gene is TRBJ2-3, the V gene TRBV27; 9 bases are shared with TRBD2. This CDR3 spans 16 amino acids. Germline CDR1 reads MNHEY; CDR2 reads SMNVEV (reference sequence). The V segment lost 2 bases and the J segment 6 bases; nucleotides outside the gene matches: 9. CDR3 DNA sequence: TGTGCCAGCAGTTTAGTCGGGGCGGGAGGGCCGGATACGCAGTATTTT. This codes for CASSLVGAGGPDTQYF.

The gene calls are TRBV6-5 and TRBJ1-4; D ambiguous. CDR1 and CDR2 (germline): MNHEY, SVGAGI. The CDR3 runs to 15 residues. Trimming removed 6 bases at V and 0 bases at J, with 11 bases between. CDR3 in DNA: TGTGCCAGCAGGGAGGGCCCCGCAACTAATGAAAAACTGTTTTTT. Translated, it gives CASREGPATNEKLFF.

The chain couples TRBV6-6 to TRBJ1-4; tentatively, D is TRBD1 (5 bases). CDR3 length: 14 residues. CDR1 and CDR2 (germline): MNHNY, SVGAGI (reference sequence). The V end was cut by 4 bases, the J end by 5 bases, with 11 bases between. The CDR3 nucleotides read TGTGCCAGCAGTTTCCGGGACGGAAATGAAAAACTGTTTTTT. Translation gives CASSFRDGNEKLFF.

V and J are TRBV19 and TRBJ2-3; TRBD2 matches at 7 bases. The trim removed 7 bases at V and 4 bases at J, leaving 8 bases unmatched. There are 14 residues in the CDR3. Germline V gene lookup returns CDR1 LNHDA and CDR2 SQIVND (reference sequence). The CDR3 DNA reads TGTGCCAGTACCGGAACGGCGGGGGCAGATACGCAGTATTTT. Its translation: CASTGTAGADTQYF.

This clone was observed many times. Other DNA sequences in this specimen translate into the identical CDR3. Here the CDR3 DNA reads TGTGCCAGCAGCGTATCGGGGAACACCGGGGAGCTGTTTTTT. Encoded protein: CASSVSGNTGELFF. The chain is built from TRBV9 and TRBJ2-2; D unclear. Germline V CDR1 and CDR2: SGDLS, YYNGEE. The CDR3 covers 14 residues. Trimming cost V 1 base and J 1 base, with 5 bases left between them.

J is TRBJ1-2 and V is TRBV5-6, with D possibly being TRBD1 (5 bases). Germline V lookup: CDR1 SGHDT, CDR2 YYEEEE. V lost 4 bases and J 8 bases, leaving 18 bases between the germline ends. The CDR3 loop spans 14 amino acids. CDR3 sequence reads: CASSPVDRGGGYTF. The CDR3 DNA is TGTGCCAGCAGCCCGGTTGACCGGGGGGGAGGCTACACCTTC.

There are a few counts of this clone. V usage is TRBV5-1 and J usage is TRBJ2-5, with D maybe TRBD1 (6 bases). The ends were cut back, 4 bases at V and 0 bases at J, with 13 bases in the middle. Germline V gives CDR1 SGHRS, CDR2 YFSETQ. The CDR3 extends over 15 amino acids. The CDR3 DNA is TGCGCCAGCAGCCCAGGACAGACAAACCAAGAGACCCAGTACTTC. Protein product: CASSPGQTNQETQYF.

The chain's CDR3 is CASSPSGPNTDTQYF. The DNA for the CDR3 is TGTGCCAGCTCACCTTCGGGACCCAACACAGATACGCAGTATTTT. The V and J genes are TRBV18 and TRBJ2-3; D possibly uses TRBD1 or TRBD2 (5 bases each). The CDR3 is 15 amino acids. V lost 3 bases and J 2 bases, leaving 12 bases between the germline ends. CDR1 and CDR2 (germline): KGHSH, LQKENI.

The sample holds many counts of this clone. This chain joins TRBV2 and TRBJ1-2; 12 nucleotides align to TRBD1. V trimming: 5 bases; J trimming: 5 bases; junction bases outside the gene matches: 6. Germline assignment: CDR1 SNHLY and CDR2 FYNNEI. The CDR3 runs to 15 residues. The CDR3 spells CASSRDRGQGYGYTF. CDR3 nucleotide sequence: TGTGCCAGCAGTCGGGACAGGGGGCAAGGGTATGGCTACACCTTC.

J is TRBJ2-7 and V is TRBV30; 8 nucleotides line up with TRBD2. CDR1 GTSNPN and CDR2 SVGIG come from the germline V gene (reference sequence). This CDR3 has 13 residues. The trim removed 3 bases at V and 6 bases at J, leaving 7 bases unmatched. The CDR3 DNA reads TGTGCCTGGAGCTCGGGAGGGGGAGTCGAGCAGTACTTC. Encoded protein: CAWSSGGGVEQYF.

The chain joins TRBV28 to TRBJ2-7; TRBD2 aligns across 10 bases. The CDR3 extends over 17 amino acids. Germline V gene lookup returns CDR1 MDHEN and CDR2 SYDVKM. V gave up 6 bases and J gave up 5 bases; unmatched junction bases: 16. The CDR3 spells CASRALAGDSGVHEQYF. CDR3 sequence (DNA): TGTGCCAGCAGGGCTCTAGCGGGAGACTCCGGCGTCCACGAGCAGTACTTC.

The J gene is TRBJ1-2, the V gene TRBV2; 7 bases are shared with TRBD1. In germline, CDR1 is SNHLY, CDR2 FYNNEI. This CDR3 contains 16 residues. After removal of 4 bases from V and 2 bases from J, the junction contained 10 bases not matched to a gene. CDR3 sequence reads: CASSGARGVLNYGYTF. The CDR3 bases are TGTGCCAGCAGTGGGGCCAGGGGGGTTTTGAACTATGGCTACACCTTC.

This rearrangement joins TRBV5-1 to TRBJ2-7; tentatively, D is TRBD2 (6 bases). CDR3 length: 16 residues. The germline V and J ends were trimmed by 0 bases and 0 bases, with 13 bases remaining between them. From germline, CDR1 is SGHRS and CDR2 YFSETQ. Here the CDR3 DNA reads TGCGCCAGCAGCTTGGTGGGACTTGCCCTCTCCTACGAGCAGTACTTC. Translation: CASSLVGLALSYEQYF.

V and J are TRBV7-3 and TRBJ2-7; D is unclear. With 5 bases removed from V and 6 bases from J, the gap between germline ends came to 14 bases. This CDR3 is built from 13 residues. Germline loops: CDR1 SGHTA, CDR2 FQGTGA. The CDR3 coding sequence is TGTGCCAGCAGCGTCTCGCCCATCGGCGAGCAGTACTTC. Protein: CASSVSPIGEQYF.

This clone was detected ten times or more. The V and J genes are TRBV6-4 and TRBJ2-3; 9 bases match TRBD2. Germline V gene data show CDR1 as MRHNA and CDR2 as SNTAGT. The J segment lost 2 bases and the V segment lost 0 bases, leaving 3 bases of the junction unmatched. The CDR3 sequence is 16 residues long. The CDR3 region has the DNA TGTGCCAGCAGTGACTCGAGGACTAGCGACACAGATACGCAGTATTTT. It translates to CASSDSRTSDTDTQYF.

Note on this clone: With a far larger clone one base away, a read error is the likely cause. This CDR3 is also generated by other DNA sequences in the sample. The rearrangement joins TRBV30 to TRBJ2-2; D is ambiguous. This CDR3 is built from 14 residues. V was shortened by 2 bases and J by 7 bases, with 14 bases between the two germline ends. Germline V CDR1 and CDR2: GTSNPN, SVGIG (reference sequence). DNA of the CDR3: TGTGCCTGGAGTCGGGTGGGGTTGTACGGGGAGCTGTTTTTT. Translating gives CAWSRVGLYGELFF. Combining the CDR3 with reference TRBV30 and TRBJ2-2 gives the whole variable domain SQTIHQWPATLVQPVGSPLSLECTVEGTSNPNLYWYRQAAGRGLQLLFYSVGIGQISSEVPQNLSASRPQDRQFILSSKKLLLSDSGFYLCAWSRVGLYGELFFGEGSRLTVL.

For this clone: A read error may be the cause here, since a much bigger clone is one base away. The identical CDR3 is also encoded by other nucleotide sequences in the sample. CDR3: CASSSRHSGTSDRGREYF. CDR3 DNA: TGCGCCAGCAGTTCGCGCCACTCCGGGACTAGCGACCGGGGAAGGGAGTATTTT. This chain links TRBV27 with TRBJ2-3; 10 bases are shared with TRBD2. Germline lookup yields CDR1 MNHEY and CDR2 SMNVEV (reference sequence). This CDR3 contains 18 residues.

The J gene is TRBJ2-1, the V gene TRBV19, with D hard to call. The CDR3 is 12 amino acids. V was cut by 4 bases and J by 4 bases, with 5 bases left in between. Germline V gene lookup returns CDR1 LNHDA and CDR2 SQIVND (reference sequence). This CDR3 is CASSKEYNEQFF. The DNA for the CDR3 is TGTGCCAGTAGTAAGGAGTACAATGAGCAGTTCTTC.